A selection of T cell receptor beta chains follows, all from one sample in a study of OX40 agonist ivuxolimab in advanced cancers. Sequencing used immunoSEQ multiplex PCR; TCRdb keeps in-frame clones, though not all of them. The sample lists 52,000 or so clones, over 80% occurring once. The sample was CD4+ or CD8+ T cells sorted from blood, taken in a trial of the OX40 agonist ivuxolimab. Receptors originate from an adult with an advanced solid tumor such as melanoma, head and neck, liver or kidney cancer. Both conserved end residues are part of each CDR3. A D gene is named only where the DNA matches it firmly. A clone size is listed for some rows: how often the clone was seen (once, few, many), or a class if it is expanded.

clone size,V gene,J gene,D gene,CDR3 DNA,CDR3 protein
.,TRBV5-4,TRBJ2-5,TRBD2,TGTGCCAGCAGCTTCGGGACTAATAAACAAGAGACCCAGTACTTC,CASSFGTNKQETQYF
.,TRBV4-1,TRBJ2-1,TRBD2,TGCGCCAGCAGCCAATACACTAGCGGGACCGACAATGAGCAGTTCTTC,CASSQYTSGTDNEQFF
.,TRBV18,TRBJ1-2,TRBD1,TGTGCCAGCTCACCGGCCAGAGCGCAGGGGGCTTCTTCGTATGGCTACACCTTC,CASSPARAQGASSYGYTF
.,TRBV21-1,TRBJ1-6,.,TGTGCCAGCAGCGGGGGACAGCAGGGCGTCTCACCCCTCCACTTT,CASSGGQQGVSPLHF
.,TRBV7-8,TRBJ2-7,TRBD2,TGTGCCAGCAGCTTAGTTGCGTCTAGCGGGGCCTACGAGCAGTACTTC,CASSLVASSGAYEQYF
.,TRBV7-9,TRBJ2-7,.,TGTGCCAGCAGCTTAGTCGGTATCGGGTCCTACGAGCAGTACTTC,CASSLVGIGSYEQYF
few,TRBV15,TRBJ2-7,.,TGTGCCACCAGCAGAGATCGAAAGGATTACGAGCAGTACTTC,CATSRDRKDYEQYF
.,TRBV2,TRBJ2-1,TRBD2,TGTGCCAGCAGTTTGAGCGGGAGCAGGAGGAATGAGCAGTTCTTC,CASSLSGSRRNEQFF
.,TRBV7-2,TRBJ1-1,.,TGTGCCAGCAGCCGAGGGGGGACACGCACTGAAGCTTTCTTT,CASSRGGTRTEAFF
.,TRBV28,TRBJ1-2,TRBD1,TGTGCCAGCAGTCTCTACAGGGGGCAAGATGGCTACACCTTC,CASSLYRGQDGYTF
.,TRBV28,TRBJ2-5,TRBD2,TGTGCCAGCAGTCGGCACTTTGGGACTAGCGTCGACCAAGAGACCCAGTACTTC,CASSRHFGTSVDQETQYF